This T cell receptor beta chain was identified during a study of blood T cell repertoires in COVID-19. Assay: immunoSEQ multiplex PCR; the TCRdb copy retains only in-frame clones and omits some. The sample yields under 250,000 clones, 60% to 85% seen once. CDR3 length: 15 residues. J lost 5 bases, V lost 3 bases, and 6 bases had no gene match. Germline V gene lookup returns CDR1 KGHSH and CDR2 LQKENI. Sequenced material: peripheral blood. The TCR originated in a woman aged 70-85 years with acute or convalescent COVID-19. The V gene is TRBV18, the J gene TRBJ2-2; 7 bases fit TRBD2. The CDR3 region is CASSPGGSGTGELFF. CDR3 nucleotides: TGTGCCAGCTCACCGGGAGGGAGTGGAACCGGGGAGCTGTTTTTT.